The clone carrying this T cell receptor (beta chain) showed up many times. The record originates from a study of identical twins. TCRdb passed the 5' RACE reads through MiXCR, listing each CDR3 protein once. The sample carries hundreds of thousands of distinct CDR3 sequences, roughly 7% recorded once. The V gene's germline CDR1 is SQVTM and CDR2 ANQGSEA. Trimming pared 4 bases from V and 4 bases from J, leaving 10 bases between. The CDR3 contains 13 residues. These sequences were also reported in another study, on yellow fever vaccine responses in identical twins.

The rearrangement joins TRBV29-1 to TRBJ1-4; possible D gene TRBD1, 6 bases. The TCR originated in a woman between 18 and 30 years old in good health. Sequenced material: memory (CD45RO+) T cells sorted from blood. CDR3 sequence (DNA): TGCAGCGTTGGGGGGCCGGGTAATGAAAAACTGTTTTTT. Translating gives CSVGGPGNEKLFF.